The 23 T cell receptor beta chains presented below share a single source sample, sequenced in a study of shared clonotypes between healthy human individuals. Sequencing was performed with immunoSEQ multiplex PCR; in TCRdb, only in-frame clones are kept and a portion is missing. In the table there are about 2 million clones, approximately 95% of which are singletons. The sequenced sample was naive CD4+ T cells sorted from blood. As for subset: CD45RA+ positively selected. These TCRs come from a man between 18 and 29 years old in good health.

The gene calls are TRBV7-2 and TRBJ1-6; D is unresolved. The CDR3 is 12 residues long. Between the trimmed V and J ends, which lost 0 bases and 9 bases, there was a span of 3 bases. Germline V gives CDR1 SGHTA, CDR2 FQGNSA. The CDR3 loop is CASSLAVSPLHF. DNA for the CDR3: TGTGCCAGCAGCTTAGCTGTTTCACCCCTCCACTTT.

CDR3 region: CASSRGQGAYGELFF. As DNA, the CDR3 is TGTGCCAGCAGCCGTGGACAGGGGGCATACGGGGAGCTGTTTTTT. This chain uses TRBV6-5 with TRBJ2-2; 11 bases fit TRBD1. CDR3 length: 15 residues. CDR1 and CDR2 from the germline V gene are MNHEY and SVGAGI. With V trimmed by 6 bases and J by 7 bases, 7 bases remained unmatched.

This rearrangement joins TRBV12-5 to TRBJ2-7, with D hard to call. This CDR3 contains 12 residues. Trimming pared 2 bases from V and 6 bases from J, leaving 8 bases between. Per the germline V gene, CDR1 is LGHNT and CDR2 is FRNRAP. The CDR3 nucleotides read TGTGCTAGTGGTTTGTCAACCCCCGAGCAGTACTTC. This gives the protein CASGLSTPEQYF.

CDR3 DNA: TGTGCCACTGGGACTAGCGGGGGGGCTGAGCAGTTCTTC. This sequence encodes CATGTSGGAEQFF. The rearrangement joins TRBV25-1 to TRBJ2-1; 16 nucleotides line up with TRBD2. Trimming took 10 bases from V and 9 from J; bases not matched to a gene: 3. CDR1 is MGHDK, CDR2 SYGVNS, per germline. The CDR3 loop spans 13 amino acids. The full variable domain, with the rest looked up from reference TRBV25-1 and TRBJ2-1, is EADIYQTPRYLVIGTGKKITLECSQTMGHDKMYWYQQDPGMELHLIHYSYGVNSTEKGDLSSESTVSRIRTEHFPLTLESARPSHTSQYLCATGTSGGAEQFFGPGTRLTVL.

The chain joins TRBV7-9 to TRBJ1-2; 7 bases line up with TRBD1. This CDR3 contains 13 residues. The ends lost 6 bases at V and 4 bases at J; junction bases unmatched: 5. The germline gives CDR1 SEHNR, CDR2 FQNEAQ (reference sequence). Here the CDR3 DNA reads TGTGCCAGCAGGCAAACAGGGGTCTATGGCTACACCTTC. Protein sequence: CASRQTGVYGYTF. The full variable domain, completed using reference TRBV7-9 and TRBJ1-2, is DTGVSQNPRHKITKRGQNVTFRCDPISEHNRLYWYRQTLGQGPEFLTYFQNEAQLEKSRLLSDRFSAERPKGSFSTLEIQRTEQGDSAMYLCASRQTGVYGYTFGSGTRLTVV.

V is TRBV6-1 and J is TRBJ1-5; D not certain. Looked up from germline, CDR1 is MNHNS and CDR2 is SASEGT. This CDR3 has 14 amino acids. The V gene lost 8 bases and the J gene lost 3 bases, with 14 bases spanning the gap. The CDR3 region has the DNA TGTGCCAGCGTGGTTGGAATCGCCAATCAGCCCCAGCATTTT. Amino acid sequence: CASVVGIANQPQHF.

CDR3 sequence reads: CASTISQGTDIQYF. The DNA for the CDR3 is TGTGCCAGCACCATATCACAGGGTACTGACATTCAGTACTTC. This chain uses TRBV28 with TRBJ2-4, with a tentative D call TRBD1 (6 bases). This CDR3 contains 14 residues. V dropped 7 bases and J dropped 8 bases, with 18 bases sitting between them. Looked up from germline, CDR1 is MDHEN and CDR2 is SYDVKM.

Only one count was recorded for this clone. CDR3 sequence: CASSIQREGETQYF. DNA of the CDR3: TGTGCCAGCAGCATCCAGCGGGAGGGAGAGACCCAGTACTTC. The rearrangement links TRBV7-2 to TRBJ2-5; 10 nucleotides agree with TRBD2. The CDR3 runs 14 residues. From germline, CDR1 is SGHTA and CDR2 FQGNSA. Unmatched junction bases numbered 4, after V lost 5 bases and J lost 4 bases.

This chain connects TRBV15 to TRBJ2-7; weak D call: TRBD1 (6 bases). Germline CDR1 reads LNHNV; CDR2 reads YYDKDF (reference sequence). Deletions cut 3 bases from V and 3 bases from J, with 12 bases between. This CDR3 contains 14 residues. The CDR3 here is CATSSDRFFYEQYF. The DNA of the CDR3 is TGTGCCACCAGCAGTGACAGGTTCTTCTACGAGCAGTACTTC. The variable domain in full, completed from reference TRBV15 and TRBJ2-7, reads DAMVIQNPRYQVTQFGKPVTLSCSQTLNHNVMYWYQQKSSQAPKLLFHYYDKDFNNEADTPDNFQSRRPNTSFCFLDIRSPGLGDTAMYLCATSSDRFFYEQYFGPGTRLTVT.

With respect to this clone: Other DNA sequences in the sample encode the same CDR3. V gene TRBV27 combines with J gene TRBJ1-6, with a tentative D call TRBD1 (5 bases). Germline CDR1 MNHEY, CDR2 SMNVEV (reference sequence). V lost 2 bases to trimming and J lost 6 bases, with 11 bases between them. The CDR3 contains 15 residues. The chain's CDR3 is CASSLRRERNSPLHF. In DNA, the CDR3 is TGTGCCAGCAGTTTACGCAGGGAGCGTAATTCACCCCTCCACTTT.

The chain recombines TRBV5-1 with TRBJ1-2; 7 bases are a match to TRBD1. There are 15 residues in the CDR3. J was trimmed by 7 bases and V by 0 bases; bases with no gene match: 9. From germline, CDR1 is SGHRS and CDR2 YFSETQ. This CDR3 reads CASSLATGVPRGYTF. The CDR3 DNA follows: TGCGCCAGCAGCTTGGCTACAGGGGTCCCCCGTGGCTACACCTTC.

V and J are TRBV7-6 and TRBJ2-3; TRBD2 agrees at 13 bases. The V segment lost 4 bases and the J segment 2 bases; nucleotides outside the gene matches: 6. The length of the CDR3 is 17 residues. CDR1 and CDR2 (germline): SGHVS, FNYEAQ. This CDR3 is CASSSGLAGASTDTQYF. Here the CDR3 DNA reads TGTGCCAGCAGCTCTGGACTAGCGGGAGCATCCACAGATACGCAGTATTTT.

This chain joins TRBV5-1 and TRBJ2-3, with TRBD2 matching over 8 bases. There are 15 residues in the CDR3. With V trimmed by 7 bases and J by 0 bases, 7 bases remained unmatched. CDR1 and CDR2 (germline): SGHRS, YFSETQ. This CDR3 reads CASRNAGGSTDTQYF. CDR3 nucleotides: TGCGCCAGCCGCAACGCGGGAGGAAGCACAGATACGCAGTATTTT. Variable domain in full (rest from reference TRBV5-1 and TRBJ2-3): KAGVTQTPRYLIKTRGQQVTLSCSPISGHRSVSWYQQTPGQGLQFLFEYFSETQRNKGNFPGRFSGRQFSNSRSEMNVSTLELGDSALYLCASRNAGGSTDTQYFGPGTRLTVL.

The DNA for the CDR3 is TGTGCCAGCAGCCCAGACCAGGGAAACACCATATATTTT. The encoded protein is CASSPDQGNTIYF. This sequence joins TRBV2 and TRBJ1-3; no clear D. V shed 6 bases and J shed 4 bases, with 10 bases lying between them. The germline gives CDR1 SNHLY, CDR2 FYNNEI. The CDR3 length is 13 residues.

The chain links TRBV28 to TRBJ2-1; D is perhaps TRBD1 (6 bases). The CDR3 extends over 15 amino acids. Trimming pared 5 bases from V and 0 bases from J, leaving 11 bases between. The germline V gene has CDR1 MDHEN and CDR2 SYDVKM. In DNA, the CDR3 is TGTGCCAGCAGTACCACAGGGACCTCCTACAATGAGCAGTTCTTC. Encoded protein: CASSTTGTSYNEQFF.

J is TRBJ1-2 and V is TRBV30; D uncertain. CDR3 length: 15 amino acids. Per germline, CDR1 GTSNPN and CDR2 SVGIG (reference sequence). V lost 0 bases to trimming and J lost 8 bases, with 19 bases between them. CDR3 in DNA: TGTGCCTGGAGTGTACAGCTGACTCCCCCTACGGGCTACACCTTC. Protein sequence: CAWSVQLTPPTGYTF.

This clone turned up a few times. The chain has TRBV7-9 and TRBJ1-6, with 9 bases fitting TRBD1. With 0 bases clipped from V and 11 bases from J, the junction kept 5 bases outside the gene matches. The CDR3 consists of 15 residues. The germline gives CDR1 SEHNR, CDR2 FQNEAQ (reference sequence). CDR3 nucleotides: TGTGCCAGCAGCTTAGCCCCGGGACAGGGTACACCCCTCCACTTT. Its protein is CASSLAPGQGTPLHF.

The chain employs TRBV2 and TRBJ1-5; no reliable D call. CDR1 is SNHLY, CDR2 FYNNEI, per germline. The CDR3 length is 14 residues. The V end lost 7 bases, the J end lost 5 bases, and 15 bases lay between the germline ends. Here the CDR3 DNA reads TGTGCCAGCACCCCAGAGAGGGTGGATCAGCCCCAGCATTTT. Translated: CASTPERVDQPQHF.

J is TRBJ1-2 and V is TRBV6-1, with TRBD1 matching over 7 bases. V gave up 6 bases and J gave up 4 bases; unmatched junction bases: 2. CDR1 and CDR2 (germline): MNHNS, SASEGT. This CDR3 comprises 12 residues. DNA for the CDR3: TGTGCCAGCAGGGGACAGCCCTATGGCTACACCTTC. Its translation is CASRGQPYGYTF.

This clone was counted once. Other nucleotide sequences in the sample specify the same CDR3. The J gene is TRBJ2-7, the V gene TRBV7-9; 7 bases are shared with TRBD1. Germline V gene data show CDR1 as SEHNR and CDR2 as FQNEAQ (reference sequence). This CDR3 has 14 residues. With 1 base clipped from V and 1 base from J, the junction kept 1 base outside the gene matches. The CDR3 spells CASSLGTGSYEQYF. The CDR3 bases are TGTGCCAGCAGCTTAGGGACAGGATCCTACGAGCAGTACTTC.

The V gene is TRBV7-6, the J gene TRBJ2-1; 7 bases map to TRBD2. This CDR3 contains 14 residues. Per the germline V gene, CDR1 is SGHVS and CDR2 is FNYEAQ. The V and J ends lost 5 bases and 6 bases, in that order; junction bases with no gene match: 7. As DNA, the CDR3 is TGTGCCAGCAGCCCCGGGGGGTCGGGCAATGAGCAGTTCTTC. Translated: CASSPGGSGNEQFF.

The chain is built from TRBV7-9 and TRBJ2-2; no clear D. Germline CDR1 SEHNR, CDR2 FQNEAQ (reference sequence). Trimming pared 5 bases from V and 4 bases from J, leaving 11 bases between. CDR3 length equals 14 residues. CDR3 in amino acids: CASSLLIGTGELFF. The CDR3 DNA is TGTGCCAGCAGCCTCCTCATTGGCACCGGGGAGCTGTTTTTT.

With respect to this clone: This specimen includes other DNA sequences encoding the same CDR3. The V gene is TRBV9, the J gene TRBJ1-1, with D unresolved. This CDR3 comprises 13 residues. Germline V lookup: CDR1 SGDLS, CDR2 YYNGEE. Trimming pared 5 bases from V and 1 base from J, leaving 9 bases between. The CDR3: CASSAGPNTEAFF. The CDR3 DNA follows: TGTGCCAGCAGTGCCGGCCCGAACACTGAAGCTTTCTTT.